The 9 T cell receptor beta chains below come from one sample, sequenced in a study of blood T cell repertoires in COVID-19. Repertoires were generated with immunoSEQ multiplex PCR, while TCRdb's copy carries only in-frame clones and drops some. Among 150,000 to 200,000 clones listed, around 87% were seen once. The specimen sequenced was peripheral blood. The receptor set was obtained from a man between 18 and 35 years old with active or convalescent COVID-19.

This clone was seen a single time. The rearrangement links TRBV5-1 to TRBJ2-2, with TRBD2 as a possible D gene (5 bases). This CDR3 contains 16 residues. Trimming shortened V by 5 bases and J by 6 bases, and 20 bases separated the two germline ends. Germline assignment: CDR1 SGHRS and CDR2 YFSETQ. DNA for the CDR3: TGCGCCAGCAGTCCCGGGAAAAAATTAACCCCCGGGGAGCTGTTTTTT. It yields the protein CASSPGKKLTPGELFF.

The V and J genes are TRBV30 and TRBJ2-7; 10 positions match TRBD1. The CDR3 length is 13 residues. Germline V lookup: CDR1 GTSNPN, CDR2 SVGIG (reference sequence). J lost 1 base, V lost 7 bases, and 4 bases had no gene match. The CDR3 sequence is CASGTGVSYEQYF. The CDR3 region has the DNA TGTGCCTCGGGGACAGGGGTTTCCTACGAGCAGTACTTC. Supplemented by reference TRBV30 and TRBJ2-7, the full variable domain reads SQTIHQWPATLVQPVGSPLSLECTVEGTSNPNLYWYRQAAGRGLQLLFYSVGIGQISSEVPQNLSASRPQDRQFILSSKKLLLSDSGFYLCASGTGVSYEQYFGPGTRLTVT.

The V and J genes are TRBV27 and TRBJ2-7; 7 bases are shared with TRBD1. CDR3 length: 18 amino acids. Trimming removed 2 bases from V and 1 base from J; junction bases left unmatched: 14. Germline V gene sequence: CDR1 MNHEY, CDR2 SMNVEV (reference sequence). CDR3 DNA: TGTGCCAGCAGTTTAGCCCCAATCGGGCAGGGGGTGTCCTACGAGCAGTACTTC. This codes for CASSLAPIGQGVSYEQYF.

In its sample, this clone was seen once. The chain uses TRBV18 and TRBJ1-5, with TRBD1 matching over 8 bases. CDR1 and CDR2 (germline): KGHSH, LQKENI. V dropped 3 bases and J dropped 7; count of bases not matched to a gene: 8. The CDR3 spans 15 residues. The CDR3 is CASSPTGVEGQPQHF. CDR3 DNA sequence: TGTGCCAGCTCACCGACAGGGGTTGAGGGGCAGCCCCAGCATTTT.

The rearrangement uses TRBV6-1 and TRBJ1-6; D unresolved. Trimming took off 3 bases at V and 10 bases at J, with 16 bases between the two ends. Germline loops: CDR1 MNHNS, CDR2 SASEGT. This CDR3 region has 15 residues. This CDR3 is CASSDMSSTRSPLHF. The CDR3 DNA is TGTGCCAGCAGTGATATGTCTAGTACGAGATCACCCCTCCACTTT.

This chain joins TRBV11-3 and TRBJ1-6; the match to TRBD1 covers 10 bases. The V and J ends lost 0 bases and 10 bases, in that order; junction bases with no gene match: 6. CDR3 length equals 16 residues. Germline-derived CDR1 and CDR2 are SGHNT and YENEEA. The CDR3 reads CASSLEGTGVPSPLHF. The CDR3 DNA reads TGTGCCAGCAGCTTAGAGGGGACAGGGGTCCCATCACCCCTCCACTTT.

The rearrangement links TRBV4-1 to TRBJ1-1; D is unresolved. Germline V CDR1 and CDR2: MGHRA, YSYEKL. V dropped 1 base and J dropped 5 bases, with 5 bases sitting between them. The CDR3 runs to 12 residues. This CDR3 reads CASSQGRTEAFF. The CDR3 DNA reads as TGCGCCAGCAGCCAAGGTCGGACTGAAGCTTTCTTT.

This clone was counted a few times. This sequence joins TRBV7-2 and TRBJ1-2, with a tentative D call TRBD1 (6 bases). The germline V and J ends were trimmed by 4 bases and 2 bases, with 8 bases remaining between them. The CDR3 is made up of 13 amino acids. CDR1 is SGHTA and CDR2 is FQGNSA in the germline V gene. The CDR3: CASSYTGNYGYTF. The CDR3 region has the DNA TGTGCCAGCAGCTACACAGGGAACTATGGCTACACCTTC. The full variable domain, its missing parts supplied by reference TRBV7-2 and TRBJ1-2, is GAGVSQSPSNKVTEKGKDVELRCDPISGHTALYWYRQSLGQGLEFLIYFQGNSAPDKSGLPSDRFSAERTGGSVSTLTIQRTQQEDSAVYLCASSYTGNYGYTFGSGTRLTVV.

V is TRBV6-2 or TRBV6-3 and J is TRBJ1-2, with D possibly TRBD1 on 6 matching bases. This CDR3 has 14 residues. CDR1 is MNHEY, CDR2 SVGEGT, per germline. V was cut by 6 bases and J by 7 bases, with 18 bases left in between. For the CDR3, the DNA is TGTGCCAGCAGCACACCAAACAGGGAGCGTGGCTACACCTTC. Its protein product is CASSTPNRERGYTF.